The 10 T cell receptor beta chains given below trace back to one sample, sequenced in a study of blood T cell repertoires in COVID-19. Repertoires were generated with immunoSEQ multiplex PCR, while TCRdb's copy carries only in-frame clones and drops some. Of around 300,000 clones in the sample, over 75% were seen once. The specimen was peripheral blood. Receptor source: a human donor in a cohort sampled during active COVID-19.

This clone has just one count. The rearrangement joins TRBV6-1 to TRBJ1-2; D remains ambiguous. Germline V lookup: CDR1 MNHNS, CDR2 SASEGT. The CDR3 extends over 14 amino acids. V shed 3 bases and J shed 5 bases, with 13 bases lying between them. The CDR3 DNA follows: TGTGCCAGCAGTGACGGAAGCGAGGTATATGGCTACACCTTC. This codes for CASSDGSEVYGYTF.

V gene TRBV4-1 combines with J gene TRBJ1-3; no definite D call. Trimming left V 1 base short and J 0 bases short, with 4 bases between. CDR1 is MGHRA and CDR2 is YSYEKL in the germline V gene. This CDR3 is built from 14 residues. CDR3 in DNA: TGCGCCAGCAGCCAAGCTAGCTCTGGAAACACCATATATTTT. This gives the protein CASSQASSGNTIYF.

CDR3 protein: CASSQGLTGQGNSEQYF. The DNA of the CDR3 is TGTGCCAGCTCACAAGGACTAACGGGACAGGGGAATAGCGAGCAGTACTTC. J is TRBJ2-7 and V is TRBV18; the match to TRBD1 covers 10 bases. CDR1 KGHSH and CDR2 LQKENI come from the germline V gene. The CDR3 spans 17 residues. With V trimmed by 4 bases and J by 6 bases, 15 bases remained unmatched.

The chain has TRBV5-1 and TRBJ2-5; 13 bases agree with TRBD2. Per the germline V gene, CDR1 is SGHRS and CDR2 is YFSETQ. The CDR3 extends over 21 amino acids. Trimming at V came to 3 bases and at J to 2 bases, leaving 19 bases not matched to a gene. This CDR3 is CASSSWRSGTSGTGLQETQYF. The DNA of the CDR3 is TGCGCCAGCAGCTCCTGGAGGTCCGGGACTAGCGGGACAGGTCTTCAAGAGACCCAGTACTTC.

The CDR3 is CASSIKDSGLRVQYF. The CDR3 DNA sequence: TGTGCCAGTAGTATTAAGGATAGCGGTCTACGAGTGCAGTACTTC. The rearrangement links TRBV19 to TRBJ2-7; tentative D call: TRBD2 (6 bases). The V and J ends lost 3 bases and 9 bases respectively, with 21 bases between them. Germline values: CDR1 LNHDA, CDR2 SQIVND (reference sequence). This CDR3 is 15 amino acids long. The full variable domain, rest sourced from reference TRBV19 and TRBJ2-7, is DGGITQSPKYLFRKEGQNVTLSCEQNLNHDAMYWYRQDPGQGLRLIYYSQIVNDFQKGDIAEGYSVSREKKESFPLTVTSAQKNPTAFYLCASSIKDSGLRVQYFGPGTRLTVT.

This chain joins TRBV28 and TRBJ1-2, with TRBD1 matching over 11 bases. This CDR3 spans 16 amino acids. V was pared by 8 bases and J by 4 bases, with 12 bases of the junction left unmatched. In germline, CDR1 is MDHEN, CDR2 SYDVKM. CDR3 residues: CASRTGPGTGGYGYTF. The CDR3 DNA sequence: TGTGCCAGCCGGACCGGCCCAGGGACAGGGGGCTATGGCTACACCTTC.

V is TRBV2 and J is TRBJ1-2; D is perhaps TRBD1 (6 bases). CDR3 size: 15 residues. Germline V gene lookup returns CDR1 SNHLY and CDR2 FYNNEI. V was pared by 1 base and J by 10 bases, with 19 bases between. The CDR3 protein is CASSEGGGSGRDYTF. CDR3 nucleotides: TGTGCCAGCAGTGAAGGAGGGGGATCAGGGCGAGACTACACCTTC.

The rearrangement links TRBV5-1 to TRBJ2-5; D may be TRBD1 (5 bases). In germline, CDR1 is SGHRS, CDR2 YFSETQ. The CDR3 is 15 residues long. The germline V and J ends were trimmed by 4 bases and 0 bases, with 13 bases remaining between them. CDR3 region: CASSPTPGNQETQYF. In DNA, the CDR3 is TGCGCCAGCAGCCCGACCCCAGGGAACCAAGAGACCCAGTACTTC.

The rearrangement links TRBV3-1 (or the pseudogene TRBV3-2) to TRBJ2-7; 7 bases map to TRBD2. V was clipped by 0 bases and J by 5 bases; unmatched bases: 10. CDR1 is LGHDT and CDR2 is YNNKEL in the germline V gene (reference sequence). This CDR3 comprises 16 residues. The CDR3 nucleotides read TGTGCCAGCAGCCAAGATGGAGCGGGAAAGGTGGACGAGCAGTACTTC. It translates to CASSQDGAGKVDEQYF.

The chain combines TRBV11-3 with TRBJ2-5, with D unclear. Deletions cut 1 base from V and 3 bases from J, with 6 bases between. The CDR3 has 13 amino acids. Germline loops: CDR1 SGHNT, CDR2 YENEEA. The CDR3 sequence: CASSLGAKETQYF. The CDR3 DNA reads TGTGCCAGCAGCTTAGGGGCCAAAGAGACCCAGTACTTC.